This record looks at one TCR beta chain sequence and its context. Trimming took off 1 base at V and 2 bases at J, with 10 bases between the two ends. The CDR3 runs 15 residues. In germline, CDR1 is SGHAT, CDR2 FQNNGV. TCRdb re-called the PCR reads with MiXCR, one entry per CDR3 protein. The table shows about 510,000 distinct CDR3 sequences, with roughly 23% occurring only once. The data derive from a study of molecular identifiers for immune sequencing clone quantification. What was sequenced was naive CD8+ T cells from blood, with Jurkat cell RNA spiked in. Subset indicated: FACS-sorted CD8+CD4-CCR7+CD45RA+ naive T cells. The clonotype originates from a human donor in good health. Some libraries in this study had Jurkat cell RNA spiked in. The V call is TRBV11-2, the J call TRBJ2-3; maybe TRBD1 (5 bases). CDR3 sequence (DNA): TGTGCCAGCAGCTTAGTAGGGGCGGACACAGATACGCAGTATTTT. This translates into CASSLVGADTDTQYF.